Below are 21 T cell receptor beta chains sequenced from a single sample in a study of blood T cell repertoires in COVID-19. Assay: immunoSEQ multiplex PCR; the TCRdb copy retains only in-frame clones and omits some. Here the sample spans 110,000 to 150,000 clones, 88% being singletons. Sequenced: peripheral blood. The receptors come from a woman between 45 and 60 years old with acute or convalescent COVID-19.

This clone showed up many times. This sequence joins TRBV12-5 and TRBJ2-7, with TRBD1 matching over 11 bases. CDR1 LGHNT and CDR2 FRNRAP come from the germline V gene. After removal of 1 base from V and 7 bases from J, the junction contained 3 bases not matched to a gene. CDR3 length: 14 amino acids. This CDR3 reads CASGLGTGGKEQYF. The DNA of the CDR3 is TGTGCTAGTGGTTTGGGGACAGGGGGCAAAGAGCAGTACTTC.

The chain has TRBV29-1 and TRBJ2-3, with 10 bases fitting TRBD2. Germline loops: CDR1 SQVTM, CDR2 ANQGSEA. V trimming: 7 bases; J trimming: 0 bases; junction bases outside the gene matches: 7. This CDR3 region has 15 residues. The CDR3 DNA sequence: TGCAGCGCGACAGGAGCGGGAGGGAGCACAGATACGCAGTATTTT. This gives the protein CSATGAGGSTDTQYF.

This clone is a singleton in its sample. The chain combines TRBV18 with TRBJ1-1; possible D gene TRBD1, 5 bases. Germline V lookup: CDR1 KGHSH, CDR2 LQKENI. Trimming took 2 bases from V and 3 from J, leaving 7 bases between them. This CDR3 has 13 residues. The CDR3 is CASSPAGYTEAFF. The CDR3 DNA follows: TGTGCCAGCTCACCAGCAGGGTACACTGAAGCTTTCTTT.

The chain has TRBV27 and TRBJ1-4; 7 nucleotides line up with TRBD1. V trimming: 4 bases; J trimming: 3 bases; junction bases outside the gene matches: 8. Germline V CDR1 and CDR2: MNHEY, SMNVEV (reference sequence). CDR3 length: 16 amino acids. The CDR3 DNA reads TGTGCCAGCAGTTCACGTCACAGGGGCTCTAATGAAAAACTGTTTTTT. This codes for CASSSRHRGSNEKLFF.

To note about this clone: A junction boundary mismatches the germline segment, possibly from a read error. V gene TRBV7-7 combines with J gene TRBJ2-7; tentative D call: TRBD2 (5 bases). CDR1 SSHAT and CDR2 FNYEAQ come from the germline V gene (reference sequence). This CDR3 is built from 14 residues. CDR3 nucleotide sequence: TGTGCTAGCAGCCCGGGCCCCGAGGGCTACGAGCAGTACTTC. This sequence encodes CASSPGPEGYEQYF. Drawing the rest from reference TRBV7-7 and TRBJ2-7, the complete variable domain is GAGVSQSPRYKVTKRGQDVTLRCDPISSHATLYWYQQALGQGPEFLTYFNYEAQPDKSGLPSDRFSAERPEGSISTLTIQRTEQRDSAMYRCASSPGPEGYEQYFGPGTRLTVT.

The genes are TRBV2 and TRBJ1-2; TRBD1 might be the D (6 bases). The V and J ends lost 6 bases and 3 bases respectively, with 14 bases between them. Germline values: CDR1 SNHLY, CDR2 FYNNEI. The CDR3 is 14 residues long. The CDR3 sequence: CASRDRTGDYGYTF. The CDR3 DNA reads as TGTGCCAGCAGAGACAGGACCGGAGACTATGGCTACACCTTC.

This clone was recorded a few times. CDR3 in DNA: TGTGCCAGCAGCGCAGGACAGGGGTCTAATGAAAAACTGTTTTTT. This gives the protein CASSAGQGSNEKLFF. The genes are TRBV2 and TRBJ1-4; 9 bases fit TRBD1. Germline lookup yields CDR1 SNHLY and CDR2 FYNNEI. The CDR3 consists of 15 residues. V was pared by 6 bases and J by 3 bases, with 5 bases of the junction left unmatched.

This chain joins TRBV19 and TRBJ1-4, with TRBD1 as a possible D gene (5 bases). The CDR3 runs to 15 residues. In germline, CDR1 is LNHDA, CDR2 SQIVND (reference sequence). V was trimmed by 3 bases and J by 8 bases, leaving 16 bases between them. Here the CDR3 DNA reads TGTGCCAGTAGTATGCTTTCCAGGGTCGGGGAAAAACTGTTTTTT. Translating it yields CASSMLSRVGEKLFF.

The rearrangement links TRBV12-3 or TRBV12-4 to TRBJ1-3, with D uncertain. Trimming left V 3 bases short and J 10 bases short, with 10 bases between. The CDR3 covers 12 residues. Written as DNA, the CDR3 is TGTGCCAGCAGTTTTGAGGCAGTAACCATATATTTT. It encodes CASSFEAVTIYF.

The chain combines TRBV11-2 with TRBJ1-6; tentative D call: TRBD1 (6 bases). This CDR3 contains 16 residues. Germline CDR1 SGHAT, CDR2 FQNNGV. V was shortened by 2 bases and J by 8 bases, with 16 bases between the two germline ends. The CDR3 DNA sequence: TGTGCCAGCAGCTTACCCGCCGGCAGGGGATATTCACCCCTCCACTTT. Translated: CASSLPAGRGYSPLHF.

This chain connects TRBV5-1 to TRBJ1-3; D ambiguous. The germline V gene encodes CDR1 SGHRS and CDR2 YFSETQ. The germline V and J ends were trimmed by 0 bases and 0 bases, with 7 bases remaining between them. This CDR3 is 15 amino acids long. CDR3 in amino acids: CASSLGQTSGNTIYF. Here the CDR3 DNA reads TGCGCCAGCAGCTTGGGACAAACCTCTGGAAACACCATATATTTT. The complete variable domain, with remaining parts taken from reference TRBV5-1 and TRBJ1-3, reads KAGVTQTPRYLIKTRGQQVTLSCSPISGHRSVSWYQQTPGQGLQFLFEYFSETQRNKGNFPGRFSGRQFSNSRSEMNVSTLELGDSALYLCASSLGQTSGNTIYFGEGSWLTVV.

The V and J genes are TRBV18 and TRBJ2-7; TRBD1 is a possible D gene (7 bases). The CDR3 is made up of 15 amino acids. Germline V lookup: CDR1 KGHSH, CDR2 LQKENI. V lost 6 bases and J 4 bases, leaving 19 bases between the germline ends. Here the CDR3 reads CASSPRGQGGYEQYF. CDR3 bases: TGTGCCAGCTCCCCCCGGGGGCAGGGGGGATACGAGCAGTACTTC. Based on the CDR3 plus reference TRBV18 and TRBJ2-7, the full variable domain is NAGVMQNPRHLVRRRGQEARLRCSPMKGHSHVYWYRQLPEEGLKFMVYLQKENIIDESGMPKERFSAEFPKEGPSILRIQQVVRGDSAAYFCASSPRGQGGYEQYFGPGTRLTVT.

The chain joins TRBV28 to TRBJ2-3; D is perhaps TRBD1 (6 bases). CDR3 size: 14 residues. Germline V gives CDR1 MDHEN, CDR2 SYDVKM. Trimming left V 8 bases short and J 2 bases short, with 14 bases between. The CDR3 region has the DNA TGTGCCAGCTCCGGGACAACAGACACAGATACGCAGTATTTT. It translates to CASSGTTDTDTQYF.

This chain links TRBV7-3 with TRBJ2-2; 8 bases agree with TRBD1. CDR3 size: 16 residues. V dropped 5 bases and J dropped 6; count of bases not matched to a gene: 11. Germline V lookup: CDR1 SGHTA, CDR2 FQGTGA. CDR3 in amino acids: CASSSLGTGGPGELFF. The CDR3 DNA reads TGTGCCAGCAGCAGTCTGGGGACAGGAGGGCCCGGGGAGCTGTTTTTT. The complete variable domain, with remaining parts taken from reference TRBV7-3 and TRBJ2-2, reads GAGVSQTPSNKVTEKGKYVELRCDPISGHTALYWYRQSLGQGPEFLIYFQGTGAADDSGLPNDRFFAVRPEGSVSTLKIQRTERGDSAVYLCASSSLGTGGPGELFFGEGSRLTVL.

This sequence joins TRBV2 and TRBJ1-5, with 7 nucleotides matching TRBD1. Germline values: CDR1 SNHLY, CDR2 FYNNEI. V dropped 4 bases and J dropped 3; count of bases not matched to a gene: 6. This CDR3 is 15 amino acids long. The CDR3 sequence: CASSGQGVVNQPQHF. CDR3 DNA: TGTGCCAGCAGTGGACAGGGAGTGGTCAATCAGCCCCAGCATTTT.

The chain employs TRBV6-1 and TRBJ2-1; tentatively, D is TRBD1 (6 bases). Germline loops: CDR1 MNHNS, CDR2 SASEGT. V shed 3 bases and J shed 2 bases, with 23 bases lying between them. This CDR3 has 19 residues. CDR3 in DNA: TGTGCCAGCAGTGACGCTGTTCGTGGTCAAACAGGGACCTACAATGAGCAGTTCTTC. The encoded protein is CASSDAVRGQTGTYNEQFF.

V is TRBV7-3 and J is TRBJ2-6; 7 bases fit TRBD1. Germline values: CDR1 SGHTA, CDR2 FQGTGA. This CDR3 is 16 amino acids long. The junction had 3 bases not matched to a gene; V was cut back by 4 bases and J by 0 bases. The CDR3 loop reads CASSWGQTSGANVLTF. Here the CDR3 DNA reads TGTGCCAGCAGCTGGGGACAGACCTCTGGGGCCAACGTCCTGACTTTC.

The chain couples TRBV5-8 to TRBJ1-5; 8 nucleotides line up with TRBD1. The V gene end was trimmed by 4 bases and the J gene end by 5 bases; junction bases not matched to a gene: 8. This CDR3 contains 15 residues. Germline CDR1 and CDR2: SGHTS and YDEGEE. The CDR3 here is CASSRDRIFDQPQHF. In DNA form, the CDR3 reads TGTGCCAGCAGCAGGGACAGGATTTTTGATCAGCCCCAGCATTTT. Filled out from reference TRBV5-8 and TRBJ1-5, the complete variable domain reads EAGVTQSPTHLIKTRGQQATLRCSPISGHTSVYWYQQALGLGLQFLLWYDEGEERNRGNFPPRFSGRQFPNYSSELNVNALELEDSALYLCASSRDRIFDQPQHFGDGTRLSIL.

This clone appeared a single time. The chain links TRBV12-3 or TRBV12-4 to TRBJ1-2; 7 positions match TRBD1. With 5 bases clipped from V and 6 bases from J, the junction kept 3 bases outside the gene matches. This CDR3 has 12 residues. DNA of the CDR3: TGTGCCAGCAGTCAGGGGGGAGATGGCTACACCTTC. Amino acids: CASSQGGDGYTF.

The chain uses TRBV4-2 and TRBJ2-7, with D maybe TRBD1 (5 bases). The CDR3 contains 15 residues. V gave up 0 bases and J gave up 5 bases, with 14 bases separating them. The germline V gene has CDR1 LGHNA and CDR2 YNFKEQ. Here the CDR3 DNA reads TGTGCCAGCAGCCAAGAACTAAGACAGATCGACGAGCAGTACTTC. Translation gives CASSQELRQIDEQYF.

This clone was counted a single time. This sequence joins TRBV28 and TRBJ2-7, with 8 bases aligning to TRBD2. Germline CDR1 is MDHEN and CDR2 is SYDVKM. There are 20 residues in the CDR3. With V trimmed by 0 bases and J by 5 bases, 21 bases remained unmatched. CDR3 nucleotides: TGTGCCAGCAGTTTATGGGGACTGCCGGTCTTCCCGGGGGGGCCAAACGAGCAGTACTTC. Its protein is CASSLWGLPVFPGGPNEQYF. Supplemented by reference TRBV28 and TRBJ2-7, the full variable domain reads DVKVTQSSRYLVKRTGEKVFLECVQDMDHENMFWYRQDPGLGLRLIYFSYDVKMKEKGDIPEGYSVSREKKERFSLILESASTNQTSMYLCASSLWGLPVFPGGPNEQYFGPGTRLTVT.